The source of this T cell receptor beta chain is a study of blood T cell repertoires in COVID-19 (dated by TCRdb to 2018 to 2021). About the full investigation: Samples from collaborators originated in the United States, Italy and Spain and spanned both the acute and convalescent phases of COVID-19. The material from the prospective study consisted of cDNA or gDNA derived from T cells, B-cell-depleted T cells, or PBMCs. Subjects who had been exposed to COVID-19, were actively infected with it, or had recovered from it provided the deeply sampled blood TCRbeta repertoires that made up the dataset. A freely available public database, intended as a resource for researchers studying the immune response to SARS-CoV-2, is where the repertoires were released. Samples were obtained from the ongoing ImmuneRACE study (first 160 participants) and from roughly 1,300 subjects provided by 6 global collaborators. Nearly every sample came with metadata listing a de-identified subject ID, COVID-19 status, age in years and sex. HLA class I and class II types, where available, came from metadata supplied by the sample provider rather than from assay-based typing. What the study reported, not specific to this receptor: The amount of clinical and demographic metadata varied by source and participant and was provided uncurated.

Each collaborating institution followed its own protocols to collect whole blood in K2EDTA tubes. For TCRbeta analysis, collaborators shipped samples as frozen whole blood, isolated PBMCs, or DNA extracted from either of those sample types. A word on this clone: This receptor's antigen is unknown. No qualities accompany the bases; no much larger clone lies one base away.

TCRbeta CDR3 regions were amplified from genomic DNA using the immunoSEQ Assay, a bias-controlled multiplex PCR. As for the authors' bioinformatics: The number of nucleated cells in each sample was estimated from the amplification of reference gene primers within the assay. To quantify the absolute abundance of each unique TCRbeta CDR3 rearrangement, sequence reads were collapsed and filtered. Productive Simpson clonality was computed per sample as the square root of Simpson's diversity index over productive rearrangements. The clones in this table, taken by TCRdb from immuneACCESS, are in-frame only. Not every clone is retained; where verified, under half of the shortfall comes from an unresolved V gene, and the cause of the rest is unknown. D and trimming come from the DNA, and the V and J calls and clone size come from that table. The table for this sample lists 95,000 to 110,000 clones; around nine tenths of them were counted only once. Roughly 1.2% of the sample lies in the top ten.

This sequence was found in a woman in her twenties or thirties with acute or convalescent COVID-19. The sequencing sample was made of peripheral blood.

In nucleotides, the sequence is TGTGCCAGCAGCGGCGGGTCTGAGGCCGGGGGAGAGACCCAGTACTTC. Translated, it gives CASSGGSEAGGETQYF. The receptor chain draws on TRBV6-2 or TRBV6-3 and TRBJ2-5, with a tentative D gene TRBD2 over 6 matching bases. Looking up the germline V gene yields CDR1 MNHEY and CDR2 SVGEGT. Trimming removed 6 bases from V and 4 bases from J, leaving 21 bases between the germline ends. The CDR3, from cysteine to phenylalanine, totals 16 residues. The CDR3 DNA has 48 bases and is translated from base 1.